Sequencing of this T cell receptor (beta chain) was carried out in a study of blood T cells in healthy people across ages (dated by TCRdb to about 2015). For the wider study: In model experiments, template switching captured about one uniquely barcoded TCR beta cDNA molecule for every two T cells. Donors were grouped into four age groups: young (average 16 years), middle-aged (about 40), aged (around 66) and long-lived (around 82). To avoid experimental bias, donors of different ages were spread randomly across the sequencing lanes. To track age-related changes in TCR beta repertoire diversity, the study relied on deep sequencing normalized with unique cDNA molecular identifiers. Two additional independent replicas of 1 million unique cDNA reads from the same blood draw were analyzed for two donors (one aged 18 to 30 and one aged 80 or older).

Donors were 39 systemically healthy Caucasian individuals from Russia aged roughly 6 to 90 years. About 10 milliliters of peripheral blood were collected from each donor into EDTA-treated Vacutainer tubes. Ficoll-Paque density-gradient centrifugation was used to isolate PBMCs, with at least 6 million per sample. Total RNA was extracted from PBMCs with Trizol reagent, with at least 5 micrograms obtained per sample. For every donor, flow cytometry on a PBMC aliquot measured the percentage of naive CD45RAhigh/CD27high T cells. This clonotype was counted many times. What antigen it recognizes has not been identified. No much larger clonotype is one base removed from it; base qualities were not supplied. The method behind the library was 5' RACE. A second PCR of 7 to 11 cycles was performed with a sample-barcoded 5' primer and a J-beta primer mix. A unique molecular identifier was introduced onto each TCR beta cDNA molecule by a template-switch 5' adaptor carrying 12 random nucleotides. Each sample yielded at least 3 million CDR3-containing paired-end reads. First-strand cDNA was synthesized from all RNA with the Mint cDNA synthesis kit, primed by a TRBC-specific oligonucleotide. Following uracil-DNA glycosylase treatment, a first 18-cycle PCR with universal primers M1SS and BC2_uni_R was performed on all cDNA. From the authors' description of their analysis: Each sample was normalized by randomly selecting 1 million high-quality reads, each carrying a distinct molecular identifier. Reads sharing molecular identifiers were discarded rather than binned into consensus sequences. MiTCR, run with a Q25 quality threshold and the strictest error-elimination algorithm, handled CDR3 identification, clonotype clustering and error correction. A nonparametric unseen species model using Euler transformation provided a lower-bound estimate of total TCR beta diversity. TCRdb took the public reads, trimmed them with fastp at Q25, ran MiXCR for clone calling and kept in-frame beta chains. Identical CDR3 proteins give one entry, which carries the most common genes and DNA. What appears here as the V and J calls and clone size reflects TCRdb's work, not the paper's. This sample is represented by 1.8 million or so distinct CDR3 sequences; around 42% of them were singletons. The ten most abundant clones make up under 25% of the sample.

The CDR3 holds 14 amino acids from the cysteine to the phenylalanine. Of the read, only the CDR3 DNA is kept; its 42 bases are in frame from base 1. Trimming takes 1 base off V and 2 bases off J; junction bases not matched to a gene: 0. Reading the germline V gene gives CDR1 SNHLY and CDR2 FYNNEI. On the study overall, not on this receptor specifically: The long-lived group showed more naive CD4+ T cells, fewer expanded clones and increased TCR diversity than the aged group, suggesting age selection. Total diversity estimates from one million sequenced T cells were considered lower bounds and underestimates. There was a strong correlation between observed TCR beta diversity and the percentage of naive T cells measured by flow cytometry. Because donor CMV infection status was unknown, age-related changes in expanded clonotypes were potentially confounded. Since profiling was done on bulk unsorted PBMCs, naive and antigen-experienced compartments could not be conclusively compared. As age increased, observed TCR beta diversity per million T cells dropped in a roughly linear way, and a significant reduction was already evident by age about 40.

The sequence came from a human donor in good health. This chain joins TRBV2 to TRBJ1-2; 8 nucleotides in the junction match TRBD1. The specimen sequenced was blood. The CDR3 protein: CASSEGTGNYGYTF. The DNA sequence follows: TGTGCCAGCAGTGAAGGGACAGGGAACTATGGCTACACCTTC.